The 15 T cell receptor beta chains in this list originate from one sample, sequenced in a study of T cells in Graves' hyperthyroidism and ophthalmopathy. TCR beta CDR3 sequences were amplified from RNA transcripts. Carried out on the TCR CDR3, a first-round RT-PCR used the HTBI primer set. TCRdb fed the multiplex PCR reads into MiXCR, producing one record per CDR3 protein. The sample holds fewer than 250,000 distinct CDR3 sequences, about a sixth seen once. Sequencing was done on a sample of blood. Receptors originate from a woman under 30 with Graves' ophthalmopathy.

In this sample, this clonotype turned up a few times. Being one base from a much bigger clone, this may be a read error. The V and J genes are TRBV20-1 and TRBJ2-1; D unclear. V lost 1 base to trimming and J lost 4 bases, with 5 bases between them. The CDR3 has 12 amino acids. Germline-derived CDR1 and CDR2 are DFQATT and SNEGSKA (reference sequence). This CDR3 reads CSARGGYNEQFF. DNA of the CDR3: TGCAGTGCTAGAGGGGGATACAATGAGCAGTTCTTC.

At least ten counts were recorded for this clonotype. V is TRBV7-3 and J is TRBJ2-7; tentatively, D is TRBD2 (5 bases). The germline gives CDR1 SGHTA, CDR2 FQGTGA. V shed 5 bases and J shed 0 bases, with 14 bases lying between them. The CDR3 extends over 15 amino acids. CDR3 amino acids: CASSQDVSDSYEQYF. DNA for the CDR3: TGTGCCAGCAGCCAGGATGTTAGCGACTCCTACGAGCAGTACTTC.

This clonotype was counted many times. The chain combines TRBV9 with TRBJ1-1; D is ambiguous. The CDR3 length is 14 residues. Trimming removed 3 bases from V and 1 base from J, with 10 bases in between. Germline assignment: CDR1 SGDLS and CDR2 YYNGEE. This chain's CDR3 is CASSASGWNTEAFF. The CDR3 coding sequence is TGTGCCAGCAGCGCCAGCGGCTGGAACACTGAAGCTTTCTTT.

This clonotype occurred many times. A clone one base away is much larger, so this may be a read error. CDR3 DNA: TGTGCCAGCGCTCGTATAGGCACTGAAGCTCTCTTT. This encodes CASARIGTEALF. The genes are TRBV2 and TRBJ1-1; D is unclear. Germline V lookup: CDR1 SNHLY, CDR2 FYNNEI. CDR3 length: 12 residues. Full variable domain (outside the CDR3, taken from reference TRBV2 and TRBJ1-1): EPEVTQTPSHQVTQMGQEVILRCVPISNHLYFYWYRQILGQKVEFLVSFYNNEISEKSEIFDDQFSVERPDGSNFTLKIRSTKLEDSAMYFCASARIGTEALFGQGTRLTVV.

This clonotype has ten or more counts. This sequence joins TRBV27 and TRBJ2-1; D not certain. This CDR3 is built from 12 residues. Per the germline V gene, CDR1 is MNHEY and CDR2 is SMNVEV (reference sequence). V shed 4 bases and J shed 5 bases, with 6 bases lying between them. CDR3 coding DNA: TGTGCCAGCAGTTCCTTTGACAATGAGCAGTTCTTC. Encoded protein: CASSSFDNEQFF.

This clonotype was seen many times. The chain carries TRBV6-1 and TRBJ2-5, with D unclear. The V gene lost 5 bases and the J gene lost 5 bases, with 12 bases spanning the gap. This CDR3 has 13 amino acids. Germline lookup yields CDR1 MNHNS and CDR2 SASEGT. CDR3 sequence: CASSSEFTETQYF. CDR3 nucleotide sequence: TGTGCCAGCAGTTCGGAGTTTACGGAGACCCAGTACTTC.

This clonotype was seen ten or more times. The chain has TRBV14 and TRBJ2-7; 8 nucleotides align to TRBD1. Germline V lookup: CDR1 SGHDN, CDR2 FVKESK. The trim removed 4 bases at V and 6 bases at J, leaving 14 bases unmatched. The CDR3 is made up of 16 amino acids. The CDR3 region is CASSRYYGTGRLEQYF. The CDR3 nucleotides read TGTGCCAGCAGCCGATACTACGGGACAGGCAGGCTCGAGCAGTACTTC.

This chain connects TRBV7-3 to TRBJ2-3; TRBD2 matches 16 bases. The germline CDR1 and CDR2 sequences are SGHTA and FQGTGA. Trimming cost V 4 bases and J 7 bases; bases outside gene matches: 8. This CDR3 region has 17 residues. The CDR3 DNA is TGTGCCAGCAGCTCGGGACTAGCGGGAGGGGGTATGAATACGCAGTATTTT. Amino acid sequence: CASSSGLAGGGMNTQYF.

This clonotype was observed at least ten times. J is TRBJ1-1 and V is TRBV10-3; D is unresolved. The V end lost 3 bases, the J end lost 5 bases, and 7 bases lay between the germline ends. The CDR3 has 12 residues. CDR1 is ENHRY and CDR2 is SYGVKD in the germline V gene. The CDR3 nucleotides read TGTGCCATCAGTGAAGGAGATACTGAAGCTTTCTTT. As protein: CAISEGDTEAFF.

This clonotype appeared many times. The rearrangement joins TRBV20-1 to TRBJ2-1, with 8 positions matching TRBD2. Trimming removed 4 bases from V and 6 bases from J; junction bases left unmatched: 8. The CDR3 length is 14 residues. Germline V gene lookup returns CDR1 DFQATT and CDR2 SNEGSKA (reference sequence). The CDR3 sequence is CSATASGLVNEQFF. The CDR3 DNA is TGCAGTGCTACAGCTAGCGGGTTAGTCAATGAGCAGTTCTTC.

There are many counts of this clonotype. CDR3 DNA sequence: TGTGCCAGCGGGAGTGGGGCCCAAGCCTACGAGCAGTACTTC. Translation: CASGSGAQAYEQYF. This sequence joins TRBV11-3 and TRBJ2-7; D may match TRBD1 or TRBD2 (5 bases each). The CDR3 is 14 residues long. V lost 8 bases to trimming and J lost 2 bases, with 16 bases between them. Looked up from germline, CDR1 is SGHNT and CDR2 is YENEEA.

In its sample, this clonotype was seen many times. The chain couples TRBV14 to TRBJ1-3; no reliable D call. Trimming took off 3 bases at V and 7 bases at J, with 4 bases between the two ends. This CDR3 has 11 residues. CDR1 and CDR2 from the germline V gene are SGHDN and FVKESK. Written as DNA, the CDR3 is TGTGCCAGCAGCCATACGAACACCATATATTTT. Residues: CASSHTNTIYF.

This clonotype has just a few counts. The chain recombines TRBV12-3 or TRBV12-4 with TRBJ2-5, with a weak D call TRBD1 (5 bases). The CDR3 has 11 amino acids. Between the trimmed V and J ends, which lost 2 bases and 13 bases, there was a span of 11 bases. This CDR3 is CASSLKRQLYF. Written as DNA, the CDR3 is TGTGCCAGCAGTTTAAAGCGACAGTTGTACTTC.

The chain joins TRBV2 to TRBJ2-3, with D perhaps given as TRBD1 or TRBD2 (5 bases each). The CDR3 sequence is 14 residues long. Germline CDR1 reads SNHLY; CDR2 reads FYNNEI. V lost 6 bases and J lost 2, with 12 bases in between. The CDR3 coding sequence is TGTGCCAGCAGAACGGGGCGGTACACAGATACGCAGTATTTT. Translating it yields CASRTGRYTDTQYF.

The V and J genes are TRBV4-1 and TRBJ2-1, with 8 nucleotides matching TRBD2. The CDR3 loop spans 17 amino acids. Per germline, CDR1 MGHRA and CDR2 YSYEKL. Losses at the gene ends were 1 base for V and 2 bases for J; bases not matched to a gene: 7. DNA of the CDR3: TGCGCCAGCAGCCAAGTCGACATGGGACTAGCCTACAATGAGCAGTTCTTC. Translation gives CASSQVDMGLAYNEQFF.